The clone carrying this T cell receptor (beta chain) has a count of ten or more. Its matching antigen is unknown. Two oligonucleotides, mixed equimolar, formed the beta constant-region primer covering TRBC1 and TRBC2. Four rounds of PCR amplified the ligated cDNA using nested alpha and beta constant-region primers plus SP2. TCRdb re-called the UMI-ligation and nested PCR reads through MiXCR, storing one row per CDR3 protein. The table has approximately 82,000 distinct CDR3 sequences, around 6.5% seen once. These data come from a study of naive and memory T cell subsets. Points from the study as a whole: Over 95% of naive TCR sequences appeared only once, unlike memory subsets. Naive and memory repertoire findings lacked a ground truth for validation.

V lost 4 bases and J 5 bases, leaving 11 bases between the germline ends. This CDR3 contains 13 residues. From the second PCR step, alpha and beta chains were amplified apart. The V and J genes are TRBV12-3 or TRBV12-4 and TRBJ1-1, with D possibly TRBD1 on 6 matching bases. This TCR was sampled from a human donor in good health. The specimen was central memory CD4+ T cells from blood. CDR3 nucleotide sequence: TGTGCCAGCAGTTCCCACAGGGAAACTGAAGCTTTCTTT. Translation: CASSSHRETEAFF.